This TCR beta chain was documented in a study of blood T cell repertoires in COVID-19. About the research overall: Spain, Italy and the United States supplied samples that represented acute and convalescent COVID-19.

With 10 bases removed from V and 5 bases from J, the gap between germline ends came to 17 bases. CDR1 MRHNA and CDR2 SNTAGT come from the germline V gene. The CDR3 runs 13 residues. The repertoire was sequenced with immunoSEQ multiplex PCR; TCRdb's copy has only in-frame clones and lacks some. Found here are 100,000 to 150,000 clones, 65% to 85% of them singletons; the top ten hold about 6.3%. The chain joins TRBV6-4 to TRBJ1-1; D not certain. Sample: peripheral blood. This sequence was found in an elderly man with active or convalescent COVID-19. This CDR3 reads CATRGGDGTEAFF. As DNA, the CDR3 is TGTGCCACTCGCGGCGGGGATGGGACTGAAGCTTTCTTT.